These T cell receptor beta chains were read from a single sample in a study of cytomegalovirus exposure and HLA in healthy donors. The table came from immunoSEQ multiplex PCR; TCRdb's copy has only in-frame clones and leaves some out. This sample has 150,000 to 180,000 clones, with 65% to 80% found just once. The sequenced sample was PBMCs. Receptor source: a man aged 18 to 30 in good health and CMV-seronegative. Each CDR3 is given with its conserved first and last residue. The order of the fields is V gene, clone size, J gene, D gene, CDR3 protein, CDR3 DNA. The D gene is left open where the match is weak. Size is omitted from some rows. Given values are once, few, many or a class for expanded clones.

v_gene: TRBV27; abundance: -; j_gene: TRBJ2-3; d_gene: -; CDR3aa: CASSSIRDSQRTDTQYF; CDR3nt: TGTGCCAGCAGTTCAATCCGGGACTCCCAAAGGACAGATACGCAGTATTTT
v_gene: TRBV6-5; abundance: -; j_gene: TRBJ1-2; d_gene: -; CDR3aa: CASSYFSQAGNYGYTF; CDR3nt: TGTGCCAGCAGTTACTTTAGTCAGGCGGGAAACTATGGCTACACCTTC
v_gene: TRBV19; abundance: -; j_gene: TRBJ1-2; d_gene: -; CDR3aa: CASSTDTKYGYTF; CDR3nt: TGTGCCAGTAGTACGGACACGAAGTATGGCTACACCTTC
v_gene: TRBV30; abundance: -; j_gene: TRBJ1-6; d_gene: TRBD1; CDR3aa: CAWSVGTGGSPLHF; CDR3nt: TGTGCCTGGAGTGTTGGGACAGGGGGGTCACCCCTCCACTTT
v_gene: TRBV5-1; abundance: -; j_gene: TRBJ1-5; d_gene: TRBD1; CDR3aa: CASSPTTGEAQPQHF; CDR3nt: TGCGCCAGCAGCCCGACGACAGGGGAGGCTCAGCCCCAGCATTTT
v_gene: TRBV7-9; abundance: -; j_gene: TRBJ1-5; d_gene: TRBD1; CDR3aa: CASSTSTGIQPQHF; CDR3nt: TGTGCCAGCAGCACGTCGACAGGGATTCAGCCCCAGCATTTT
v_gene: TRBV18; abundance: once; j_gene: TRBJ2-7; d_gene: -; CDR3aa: CASSPPFRGKGEQYF; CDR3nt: TGTGCCAGCTCACCGCCGTTTAGGGGAAAGGGCGAGCAGTACTTC
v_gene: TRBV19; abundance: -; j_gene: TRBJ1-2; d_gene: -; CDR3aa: CASSIGRRGPTF; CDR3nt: TGTGCCAGTAGTATAGGACGGCGGGGGCCCACCTTC
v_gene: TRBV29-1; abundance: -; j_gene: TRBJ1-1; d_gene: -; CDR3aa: CSVEDRGTEAFF; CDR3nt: TGCAGCGTTGAGGATCGAGGGACTGAAGCTTTCTTT
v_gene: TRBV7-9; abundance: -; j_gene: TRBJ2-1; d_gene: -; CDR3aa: CASEEAAYNEQFF; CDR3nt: TGTGCCAGCGAGGAGGCGGCCTACAATGAGCAGTTCTTC
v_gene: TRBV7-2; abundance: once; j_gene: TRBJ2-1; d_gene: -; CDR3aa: CASSLEGGSYNEQFF; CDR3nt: TGTGCCAGCAGCTTAGAGGGGGGGTCCTACAATGAGCAGTTCTTC
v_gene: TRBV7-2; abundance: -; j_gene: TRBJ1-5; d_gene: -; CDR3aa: CASSAGSNQPQHF; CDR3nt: TGTGCCAGCAGCGCGGGCAGCAATCAGCCCCAGCATTTT
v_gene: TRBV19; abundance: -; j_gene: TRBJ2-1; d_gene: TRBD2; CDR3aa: CASRPQRGSSSYNEQFF; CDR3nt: TGTGCCAGTAGGCCGCAGCGGGGGTCGAGCTCCTACAATGAGCAGTTCTTC
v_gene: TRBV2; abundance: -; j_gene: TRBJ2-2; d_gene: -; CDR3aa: CATEGGLRDTGELFF; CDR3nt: TGTGCCACCGAAGGAGGTTTAAGGGACACCGGGGAGCTGTTTTTT
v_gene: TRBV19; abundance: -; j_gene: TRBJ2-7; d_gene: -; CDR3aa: CASSILAESYEQYF; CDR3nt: TGTGCCAGTAGTATCTTAGCGGAATCCTACGAGCAGTACTTC
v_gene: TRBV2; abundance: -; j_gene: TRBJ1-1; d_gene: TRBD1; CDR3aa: CASSKLTGGSKAFF; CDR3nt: TGTGCCAGCAGTAAACTAACAGGGGGCTCAAAAGCTTTCTTT
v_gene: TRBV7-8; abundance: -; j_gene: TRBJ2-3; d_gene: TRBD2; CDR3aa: CASSLGAGGSTDTQYF; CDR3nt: TGTGCCAGCAGCTTAGGGGCGGGGGGGAGCACAGATACGCAGTATTTT
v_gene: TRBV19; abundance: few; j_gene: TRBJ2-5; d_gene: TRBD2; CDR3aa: CASSMRGAGQETQYF; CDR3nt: TGTGCCAGTAGTATGCGGGGGGCCGGACAAGAGACCCAGTACTTC
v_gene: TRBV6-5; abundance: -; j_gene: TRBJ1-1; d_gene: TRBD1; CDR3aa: CASSYSSRQGFTEAFF; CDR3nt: TGTGCCAGCAGTTACTCGTCGCGACAGGGATTCACTGAAGCTTTCTTT
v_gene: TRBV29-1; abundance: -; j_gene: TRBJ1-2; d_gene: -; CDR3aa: CSISPVAGARGYTF; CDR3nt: TGCAGCATATCACCGGTGGCAGGGGCTCGGGGCTACACCTTC
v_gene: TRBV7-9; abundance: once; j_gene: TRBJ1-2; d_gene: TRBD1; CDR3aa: CSSSLGGQGWGYTF; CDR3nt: TGTTCCAGCAGCTTAGGGGGACAGGGATGGGGCTACACCTTC
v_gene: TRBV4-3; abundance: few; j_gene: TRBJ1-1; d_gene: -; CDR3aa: CASSQDAEGATEAFF; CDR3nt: TGCGCCAGCAGCCAAGATGCGGAGGGAGCCACTGAAGCTTTCTTT
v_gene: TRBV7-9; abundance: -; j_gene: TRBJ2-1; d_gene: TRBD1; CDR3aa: CASSFSGQADNEQFF; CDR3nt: TGTGCCAGCAGCTTCTCGGGACAGGCCGACAATGAGCAGTTCTTC
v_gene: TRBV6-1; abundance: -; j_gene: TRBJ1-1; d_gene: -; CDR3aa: CASSHGIPGEAFF; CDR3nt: TGTGCCAGCAGTCACGGGATCCCGGGTGAAGCTTTCTTT
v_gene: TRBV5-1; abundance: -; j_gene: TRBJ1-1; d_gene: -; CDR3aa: CASSSPGGDRNTEAFF; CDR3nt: TGCGCCAGCAGCTCGCCGGGAGGGGATAGGAACACTGAAGCTTTCTTT
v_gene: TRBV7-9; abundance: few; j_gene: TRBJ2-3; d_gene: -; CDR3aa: CASSLDRARDF; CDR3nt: TGTGCCAGCAGCTTAGACCGGGCCAGGGATTTT
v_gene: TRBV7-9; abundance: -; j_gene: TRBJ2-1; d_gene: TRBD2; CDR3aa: CASSGLVAGGLHIYNEQFF; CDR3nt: TGTGCCAGCAGTGGGCTAGTAGCGGGGGGCCTCCACATCTACAATGAGCAGTTCTTC
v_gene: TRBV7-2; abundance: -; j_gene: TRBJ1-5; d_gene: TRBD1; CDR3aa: CASSPGQGLNNQPQHF; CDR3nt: TGTGCCAGCAGCCCGGGACAGGGTTTGAACAATCAGCCCCAGCATTTT
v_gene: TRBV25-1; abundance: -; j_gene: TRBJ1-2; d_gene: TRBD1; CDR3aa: CASSAGQGDGYTF; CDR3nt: TGTGCCAGCAGTGCAGGACAGGGAGACGGCTACACCTTC
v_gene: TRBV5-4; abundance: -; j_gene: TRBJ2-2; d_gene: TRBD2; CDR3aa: CASSPRPTSGNTGELFF; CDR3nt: TGTGCCAGCAGCCCTCGGCCTACTAGCGGGAACACCGGGGAGCTGTTTTTT
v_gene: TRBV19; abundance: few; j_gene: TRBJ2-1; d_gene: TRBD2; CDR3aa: CASSIGGGYNEQFF; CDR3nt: TGTGCCAGTAGTATAGGGGGGGGGTACAATGAGCAGTTCTTC
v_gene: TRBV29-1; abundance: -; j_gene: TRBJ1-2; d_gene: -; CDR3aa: CSVEDRRGNYGYTF; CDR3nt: TGCAGCGTTGAAGATCGGCGGGGTAACTATGGCTACACCTTC
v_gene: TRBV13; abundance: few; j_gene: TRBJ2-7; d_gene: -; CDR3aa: CASSLQGLGQYF; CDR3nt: TGTGCCAGCAGCCTTCAGGGTCTGGGGCAGTACTTC